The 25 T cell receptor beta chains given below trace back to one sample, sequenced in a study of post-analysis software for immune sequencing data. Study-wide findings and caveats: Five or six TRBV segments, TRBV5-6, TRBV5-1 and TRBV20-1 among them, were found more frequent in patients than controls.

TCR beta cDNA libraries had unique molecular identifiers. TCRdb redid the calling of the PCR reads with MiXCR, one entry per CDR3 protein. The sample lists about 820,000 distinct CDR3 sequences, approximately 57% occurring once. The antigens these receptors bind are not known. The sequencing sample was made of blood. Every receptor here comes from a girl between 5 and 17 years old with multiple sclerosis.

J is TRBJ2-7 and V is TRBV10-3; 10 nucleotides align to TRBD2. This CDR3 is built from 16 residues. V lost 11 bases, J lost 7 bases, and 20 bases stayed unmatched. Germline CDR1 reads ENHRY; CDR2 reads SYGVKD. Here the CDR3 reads CAVAQRDSGGPDEQYF. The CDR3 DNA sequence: TGTGCCGTCGCTCAAAGGGATAGCGGGGGGCCGGATGAGCAGTACTTC.

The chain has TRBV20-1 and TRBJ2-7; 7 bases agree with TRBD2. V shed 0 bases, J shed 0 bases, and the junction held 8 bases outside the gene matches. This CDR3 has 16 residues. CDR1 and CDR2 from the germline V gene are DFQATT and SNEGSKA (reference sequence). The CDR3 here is CSARDSERGGSYEQYF. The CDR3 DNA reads TGCAGTGCTAGAGATTCCGAGCGGGGAGGCTCCTACGAGCAGTACTTC.

CDR3 region: CASTLDFSYEQYF. The CDR3 bases are TGTGCCAGCACCTTGGACTTCTCCTACGAGCAGTACTTC. J is TRBJ2-7 and V is TRBV7-8; TRBD2 might be the D (5 bases). The CDR3 contains 13 residues. V lost 7 bases and J lost 0, with 10 bases in between. Germline assignment: CDR1 SGHVS and CDR2 FQNEAQ.

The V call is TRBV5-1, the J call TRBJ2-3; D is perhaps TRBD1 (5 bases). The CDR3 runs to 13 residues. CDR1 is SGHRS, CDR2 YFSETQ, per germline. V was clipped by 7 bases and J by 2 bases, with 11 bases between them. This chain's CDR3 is CASGAGDTDTQYF. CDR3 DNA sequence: TGCGCCAGCGGGGCCGGAGACACAGATACGCAGTATTTT.

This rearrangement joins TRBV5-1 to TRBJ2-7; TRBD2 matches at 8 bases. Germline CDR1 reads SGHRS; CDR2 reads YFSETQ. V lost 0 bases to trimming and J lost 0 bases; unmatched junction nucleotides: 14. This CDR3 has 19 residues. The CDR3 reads CASSLGSASGQTSSYEQYF. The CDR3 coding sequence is TGCGCCAGCAGCTTGGGGTCGGCTAGCGGGCAAACAAGCTCCTACGAGCAGTACTTC.

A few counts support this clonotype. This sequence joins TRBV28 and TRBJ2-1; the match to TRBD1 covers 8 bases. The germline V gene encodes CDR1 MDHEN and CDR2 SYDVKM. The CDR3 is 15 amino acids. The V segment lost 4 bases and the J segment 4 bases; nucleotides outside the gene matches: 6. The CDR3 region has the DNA TGTGCCAGCAGTTGGACAGGGCCGATGTACAATGAGCAGTTCTTC. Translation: CASSWTGPMYNEQFF.

The CDR3 nucleotides are TGTGCCACCAGCAGAGTTGCCCGAGGGGGACAGAGCAACGAGCAGTACTTC. This gives the protein CATSRVARGGQSNEQYF. The rearrangement links TRBV15 to TRBJ2-7; TRBD1 agrees at 7 bases. The CDR3 spans 17 residues. V lost 1 base, J lost 5 bases, and 14 bases stayed unmatched. From germline, CDR1 is LNHNV and CDR2 YYDKDF (reference sequence).

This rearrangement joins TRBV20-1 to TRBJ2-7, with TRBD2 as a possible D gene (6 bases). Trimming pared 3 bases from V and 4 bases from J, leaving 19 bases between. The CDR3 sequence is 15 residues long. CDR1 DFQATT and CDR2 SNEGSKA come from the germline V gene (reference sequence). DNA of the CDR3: TGCAGTGCTAGCGGGGTTGATAGCGGACTATACGAGCAGTACTTC. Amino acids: CSASGVDSGLYEQYF.

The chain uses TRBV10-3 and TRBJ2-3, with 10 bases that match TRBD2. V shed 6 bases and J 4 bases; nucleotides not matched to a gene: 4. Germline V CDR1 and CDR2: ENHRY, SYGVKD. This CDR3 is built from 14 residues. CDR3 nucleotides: TGTGCCATCAGAGGGACTAGCGCCCCAGATACGCAGTATTTT. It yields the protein CAIRGTSAPDTQYF.

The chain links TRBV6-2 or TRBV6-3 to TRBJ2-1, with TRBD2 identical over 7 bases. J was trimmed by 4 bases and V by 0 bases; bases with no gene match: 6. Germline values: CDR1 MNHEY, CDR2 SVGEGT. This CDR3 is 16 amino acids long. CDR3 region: CASSYSASGLYNEQFF. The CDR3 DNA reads TGTGCCAGCAGTTACTCTGCTAGCGGTCTTTACAATGAGCAGTTCTTC.

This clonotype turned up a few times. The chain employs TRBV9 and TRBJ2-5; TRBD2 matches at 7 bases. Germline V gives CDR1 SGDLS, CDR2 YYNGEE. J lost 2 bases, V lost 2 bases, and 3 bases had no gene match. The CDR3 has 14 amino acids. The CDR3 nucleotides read TGTGCCAGCAGCGTCAGCGGGATACAAGAGACCCAGTACTTC. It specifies CASSVSGIQETQYF.

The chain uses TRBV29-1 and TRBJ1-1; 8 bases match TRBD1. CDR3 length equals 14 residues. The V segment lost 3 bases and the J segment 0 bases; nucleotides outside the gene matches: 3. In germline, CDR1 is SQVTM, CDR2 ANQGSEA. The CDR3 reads CSVEAGGMNTEAFF. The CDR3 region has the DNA TGCAGCGTTGAGGCAGGGGGCATGAACACTGAAGCTTTCTTT.

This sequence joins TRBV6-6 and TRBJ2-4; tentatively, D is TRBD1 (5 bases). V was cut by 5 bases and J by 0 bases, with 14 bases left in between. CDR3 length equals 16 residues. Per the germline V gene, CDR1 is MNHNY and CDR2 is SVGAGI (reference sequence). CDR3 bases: TGTGCCAGCAGTCTCCTGACAGAACTAGCCAAAAACATTCAGTACTTC. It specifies CASSLLTELAKNIQYF.

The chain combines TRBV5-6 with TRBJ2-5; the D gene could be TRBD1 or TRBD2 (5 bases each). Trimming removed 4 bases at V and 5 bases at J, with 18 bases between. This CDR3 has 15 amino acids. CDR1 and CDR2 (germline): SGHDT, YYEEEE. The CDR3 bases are TGTGCCAGCAGCCGGACGGGACCGGCTCGGGAGACCCAGTACTTC. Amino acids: CASSRTGPARETQYF.

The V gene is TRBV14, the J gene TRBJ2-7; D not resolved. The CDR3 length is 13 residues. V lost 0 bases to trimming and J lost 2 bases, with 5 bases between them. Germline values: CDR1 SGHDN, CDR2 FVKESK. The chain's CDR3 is CASSQETTYEQYF. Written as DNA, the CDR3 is TGTGCCAGCAGCCAAGAAACTACCTACGAGCAGTACTTC. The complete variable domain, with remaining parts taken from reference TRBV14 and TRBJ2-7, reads EAGVTQFPSHSVIEKGQTVTLRCDPISGHDNLYWYRRVMGKEIKFLLHFVKESKQDESGMPNNRFLAERTGGTYSTLKVQPAELEDSGVYFCASSQETTYEQYFGPGTRLTVT.

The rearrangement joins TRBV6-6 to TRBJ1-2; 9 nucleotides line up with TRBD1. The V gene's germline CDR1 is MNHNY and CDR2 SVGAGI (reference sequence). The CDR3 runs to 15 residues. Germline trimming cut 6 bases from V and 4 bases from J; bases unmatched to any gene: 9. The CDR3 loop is CASSPTGGGLYGYTF. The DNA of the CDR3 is TGTGCCAGCAGCCCAACAGGGGGCGGCCTCTATGGCTACACCTTC.

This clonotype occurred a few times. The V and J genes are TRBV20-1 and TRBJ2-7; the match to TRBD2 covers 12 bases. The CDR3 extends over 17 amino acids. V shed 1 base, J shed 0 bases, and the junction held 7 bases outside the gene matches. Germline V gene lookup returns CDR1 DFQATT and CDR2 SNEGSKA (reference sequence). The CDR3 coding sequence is TGCAGTGCTAGAGGGGGGCTAGCGGGGGGGATCTCCTACGAGCAGTACTTC. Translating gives CSARGGLAGGISYEQYF.

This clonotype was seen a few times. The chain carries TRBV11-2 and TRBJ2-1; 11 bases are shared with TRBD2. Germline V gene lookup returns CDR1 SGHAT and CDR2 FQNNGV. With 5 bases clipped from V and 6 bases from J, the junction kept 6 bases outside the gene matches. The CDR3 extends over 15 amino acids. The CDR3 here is CASSPRLAGPNEQFF. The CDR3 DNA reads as TGTGCCAGCAGCCCTCGACTAGCGGGACCCAATGAGCAGTTCTTC.

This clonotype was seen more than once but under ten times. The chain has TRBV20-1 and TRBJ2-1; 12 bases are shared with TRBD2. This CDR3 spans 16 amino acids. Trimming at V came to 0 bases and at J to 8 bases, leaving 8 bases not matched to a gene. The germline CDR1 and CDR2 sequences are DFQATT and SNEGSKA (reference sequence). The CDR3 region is CSARDSTSGSIDEQFF. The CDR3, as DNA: TGCAGTGCTAGAGATTCGACTAGCGGGAGCATCGATGAGCAGTTCTTC.

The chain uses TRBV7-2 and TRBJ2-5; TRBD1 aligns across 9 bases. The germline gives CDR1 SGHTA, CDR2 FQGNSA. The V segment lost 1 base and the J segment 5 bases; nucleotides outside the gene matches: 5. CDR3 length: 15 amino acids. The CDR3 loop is CASSLGGDRAETQYF. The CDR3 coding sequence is TGTGCCAGCAGCTTAGGGGGGGACAGGGCGGAGACCCAGTACTTC.

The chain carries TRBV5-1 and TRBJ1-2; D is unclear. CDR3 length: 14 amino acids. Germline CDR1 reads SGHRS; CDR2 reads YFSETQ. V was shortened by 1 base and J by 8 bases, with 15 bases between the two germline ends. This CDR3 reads CASSLSDSLGGYTF. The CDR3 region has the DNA TGCGCCAGCAGCTTGTCGGATAGCTTAGGGGGCTACACCTTC.

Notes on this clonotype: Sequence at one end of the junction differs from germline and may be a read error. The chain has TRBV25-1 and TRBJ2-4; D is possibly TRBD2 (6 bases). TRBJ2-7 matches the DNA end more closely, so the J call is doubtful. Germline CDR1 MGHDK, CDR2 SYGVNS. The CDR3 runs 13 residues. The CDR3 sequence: CASSVGGYYEQYF. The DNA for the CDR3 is TGTGCTAGCAGTGTCGGGGGATACTACGAGCAGTACTTC.

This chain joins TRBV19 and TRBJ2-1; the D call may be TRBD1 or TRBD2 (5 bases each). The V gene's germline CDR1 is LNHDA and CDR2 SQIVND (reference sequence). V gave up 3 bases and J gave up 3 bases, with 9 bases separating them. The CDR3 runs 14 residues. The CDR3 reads CASSMGRGYNEQFF. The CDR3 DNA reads TGTGCCAGTAGTATGGGACGGGGCTACAATGAGCAGTTCTTC.

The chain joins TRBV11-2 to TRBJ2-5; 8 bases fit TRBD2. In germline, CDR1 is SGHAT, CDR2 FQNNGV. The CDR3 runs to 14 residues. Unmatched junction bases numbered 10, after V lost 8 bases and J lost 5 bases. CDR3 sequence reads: CASDPGGPGETQYF. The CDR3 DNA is TGTGCCAGCGACCCGGGGGGGCCCGGGGAGACCCAGTACTTC.

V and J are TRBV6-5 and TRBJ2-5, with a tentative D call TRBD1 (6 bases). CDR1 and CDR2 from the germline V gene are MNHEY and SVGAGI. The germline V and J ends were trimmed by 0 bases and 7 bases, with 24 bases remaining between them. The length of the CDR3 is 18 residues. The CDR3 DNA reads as TGTGCCAGCAGTTACTCGATTGTACAGGGTTCCGGTGAGAGGACCCAGTACTTC. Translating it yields CASSYSIVQGSGERTQYF.